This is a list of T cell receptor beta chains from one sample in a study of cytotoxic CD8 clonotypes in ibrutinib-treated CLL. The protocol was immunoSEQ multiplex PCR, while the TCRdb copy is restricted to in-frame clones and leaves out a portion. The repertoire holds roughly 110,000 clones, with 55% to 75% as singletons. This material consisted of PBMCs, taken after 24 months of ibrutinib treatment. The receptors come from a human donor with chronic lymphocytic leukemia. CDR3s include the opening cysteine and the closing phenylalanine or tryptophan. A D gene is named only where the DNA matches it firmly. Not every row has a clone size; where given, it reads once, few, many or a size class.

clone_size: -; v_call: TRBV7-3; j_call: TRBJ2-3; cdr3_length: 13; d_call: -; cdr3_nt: TGTGCCAGCAGCTTAACAGTCCCAGATACGCAGTATTTT; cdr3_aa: CASSLTVPDTQYF
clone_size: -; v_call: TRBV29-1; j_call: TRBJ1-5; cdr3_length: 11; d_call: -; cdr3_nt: TGCAGCGAGCCGGGAAGGGCGCCCCAGCATTTT; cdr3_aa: CSEPGRAPQHF
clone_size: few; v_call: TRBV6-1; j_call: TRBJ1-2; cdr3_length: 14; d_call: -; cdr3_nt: TGTGCCAGCAGCGATGACAGGTGGAAGGGTGGCTACACCTTC; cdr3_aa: CASSDDRWKGGYTF
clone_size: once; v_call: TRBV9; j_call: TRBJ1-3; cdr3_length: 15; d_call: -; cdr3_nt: TGTGCCAGCAGCGTTTCGGCAGGGTCTGGAAACACCATATATTTT; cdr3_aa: CASSVSAGSGNTIYF
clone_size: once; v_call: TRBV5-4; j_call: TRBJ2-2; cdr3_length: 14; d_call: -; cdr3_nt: TGTGCCAGCAGCTCGGCGGGGAGCACCGGGGAGCTGTTTTTT; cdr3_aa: CASSSAGSTGELFF
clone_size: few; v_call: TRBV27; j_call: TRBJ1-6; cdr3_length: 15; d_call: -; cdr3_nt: TGTGCCAGCAGTTATTCGACAGGTTATAATTCACCCCTCCACTTT; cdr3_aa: CASSYSTGYNSPLHF
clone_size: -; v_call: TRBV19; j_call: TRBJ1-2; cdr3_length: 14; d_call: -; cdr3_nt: TGTGCCAGTAGTATAGATCTGAAGCTCAGTGGCTACACCTTC; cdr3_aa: CASSIDLKLSGYTF
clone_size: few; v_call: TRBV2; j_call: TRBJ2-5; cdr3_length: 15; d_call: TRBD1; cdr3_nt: TGTGCCAGCAGCATGATACAGGGGGCCAGAGAGACCCAGTACTTC; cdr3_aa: CASSMIQGARETQYF
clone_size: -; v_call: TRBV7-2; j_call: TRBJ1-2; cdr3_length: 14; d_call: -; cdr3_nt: TGTGCCAGCAGCTTAGTTGCAGATAACTATGGCTACACCTTC; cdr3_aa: CASSLVADNYGYTF
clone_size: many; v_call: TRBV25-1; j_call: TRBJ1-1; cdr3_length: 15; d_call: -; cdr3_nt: TGTGCCAGCACGCGCCTGGGGGGGAGTAACACTGAAGCTTTCTTT; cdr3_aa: CASTRLGGSNTEAFF
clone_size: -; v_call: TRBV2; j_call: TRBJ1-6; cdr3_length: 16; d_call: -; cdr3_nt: TGTGCCAGCAGTGATCCCCCCGACAGAGCGAATTCACCCCTCCACTTT; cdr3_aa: CASSDPPDRANSPLHF
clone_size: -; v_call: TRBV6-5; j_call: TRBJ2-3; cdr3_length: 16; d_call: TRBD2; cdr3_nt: TGTGCCAGCAGTTATTCCTCAGCGGGGGGCGGAGATACGCAGTATTTT; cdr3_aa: CASSYSSAGGGDTQYF
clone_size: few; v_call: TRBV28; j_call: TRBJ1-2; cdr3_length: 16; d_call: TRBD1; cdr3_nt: TGTGCCAGCAGTTTATGGACCGGGACAGCCCTGAATGGCTACACCTTC; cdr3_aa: CASSLWTGTALNGYTF
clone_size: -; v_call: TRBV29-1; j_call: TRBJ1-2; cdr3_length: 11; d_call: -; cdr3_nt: TGCAGCTCTCTGGGGGAGCGAGGCTACACCTTC; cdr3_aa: CSSLGERGYTF
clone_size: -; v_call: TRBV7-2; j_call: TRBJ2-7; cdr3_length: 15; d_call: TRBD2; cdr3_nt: TGTGCCAGCTCCGCCGTCTGGGCGGGGGGGGCCGAGCAGTACTTC; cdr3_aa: CASSAVWAGGAEQYF
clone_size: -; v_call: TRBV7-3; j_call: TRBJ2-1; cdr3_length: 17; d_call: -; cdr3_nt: TGTGCCAGCAGCCCCCCGGGGTCCCTCGGTGATAGGAATGAGCAGTTCTTC; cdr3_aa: CASSPPGSLGDRNEQFF
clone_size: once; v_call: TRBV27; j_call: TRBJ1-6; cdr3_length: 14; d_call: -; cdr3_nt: TGTGCCAGCAGTTTTGCCAGGGGAAATTCACCCCTCCACTTT; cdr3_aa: CASSFARGNSPLHF
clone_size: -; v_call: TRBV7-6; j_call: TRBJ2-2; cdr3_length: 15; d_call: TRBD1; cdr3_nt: TGTGCCAGCAGCCGACGACAGGGGGCCACCGGGGAGCTGTTTTTT; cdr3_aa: CASSRRQGATGELFF
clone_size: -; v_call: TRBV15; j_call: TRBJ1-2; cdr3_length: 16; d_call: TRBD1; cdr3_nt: TGTGCCACCAGCAAGGGGACAGGGGAAGATGTAAGTGGCTACACCTTC; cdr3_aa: CATSKGTGEDVSGYTF
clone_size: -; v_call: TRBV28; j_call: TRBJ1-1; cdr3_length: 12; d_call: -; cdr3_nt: TGTGCCAGCTTGGGGATTTCGGCTGAAGCTTTCTTT; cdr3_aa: CASLGISAEAFF
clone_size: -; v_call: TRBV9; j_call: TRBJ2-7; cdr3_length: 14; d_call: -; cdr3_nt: TGTGCCAGCAGCCCAACTGGAGGGGGCGACGAGCAGTACTTC; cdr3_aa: CASSPTGGGDEQYF
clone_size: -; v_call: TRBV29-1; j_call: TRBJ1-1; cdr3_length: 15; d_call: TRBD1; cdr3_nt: TGCAGCGTGGTAGACAGGGACCTGTTGAACACTGAAGCTTTCTTT; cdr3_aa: CSVVDRDLLNTEAFF
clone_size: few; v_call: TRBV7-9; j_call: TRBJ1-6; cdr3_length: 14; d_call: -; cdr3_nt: TGTGCCAGCAGCGAACAGGGTTCTCAGGCACCCCTCCACTTT; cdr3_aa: CASSEQGSQAPLHF
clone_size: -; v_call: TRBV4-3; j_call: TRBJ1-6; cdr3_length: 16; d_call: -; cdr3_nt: TGCGCCAGCAGCCGAAGTGAAGGATTGTTTAATTCACCCCTCCACTTT; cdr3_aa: CASSRSEGLFNSPLHF
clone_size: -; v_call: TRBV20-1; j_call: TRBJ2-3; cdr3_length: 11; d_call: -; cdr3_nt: TGCAGTGCCTCTGAGGCCATCCGACGCGGTTTT; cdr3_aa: CSASEAIRRGF
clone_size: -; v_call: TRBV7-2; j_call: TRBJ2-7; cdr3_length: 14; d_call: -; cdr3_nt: TGTGCCAGCAAGGTACAGGGAAATGGAAGGGAGCAGTACTTC; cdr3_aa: CASKVQGNGREQYF
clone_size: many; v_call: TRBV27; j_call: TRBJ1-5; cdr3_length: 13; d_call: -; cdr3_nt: TGTGCCAGCAGTTTATTTAGGGATCAGCCCCAGCATTTT; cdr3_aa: CASSLFRDQPQHF
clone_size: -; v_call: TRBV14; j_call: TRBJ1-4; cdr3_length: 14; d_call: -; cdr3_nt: TGTGCCAGCAGCCAAGAGGTATTACGTGAAAAACTGTTTTTT; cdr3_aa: CASSQEVLREKLFF
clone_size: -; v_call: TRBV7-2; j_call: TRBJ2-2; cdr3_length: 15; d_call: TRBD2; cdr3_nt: TGTGCCAGCGGATCCCTTAGCGGGGCGGCCGGGGAGCTGTTTTTT; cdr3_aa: CASGSLSGAAGELFF
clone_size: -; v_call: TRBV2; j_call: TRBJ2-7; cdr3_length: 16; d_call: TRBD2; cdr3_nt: TGTGCCAGCAAGGCGGGGGACCTCAGGAGCTCCTACGAGCAGTACTTC; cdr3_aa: CASKAGDLRSSYEQYF
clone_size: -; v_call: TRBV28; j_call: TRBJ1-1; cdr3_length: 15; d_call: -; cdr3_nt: TGTGCCAGCAGGGTGGAGGGACGGTTGAACACTGAAGCTTTCTTT; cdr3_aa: CASRVEGRLNTEAFF
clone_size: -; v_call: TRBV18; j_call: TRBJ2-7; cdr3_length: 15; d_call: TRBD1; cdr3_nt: TGTGCCAGCTCACCAGCACAGGACAGGTCCTACGAGCAGTACTTC; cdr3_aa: CASSPAQDRSYEQYF
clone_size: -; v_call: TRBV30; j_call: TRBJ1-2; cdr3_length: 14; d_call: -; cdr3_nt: TGTGCCTGGGAAGAGTTTGGGGGTACGTGGGGCTACACCTTC; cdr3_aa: CAWEEFGGTWGYTF
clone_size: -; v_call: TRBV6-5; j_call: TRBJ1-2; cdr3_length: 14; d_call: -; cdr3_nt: TGTGCCAGCAGTTACGCGGACAGATCCTATGGCTACACCTTC; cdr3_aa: CASSYADRSYGYTF
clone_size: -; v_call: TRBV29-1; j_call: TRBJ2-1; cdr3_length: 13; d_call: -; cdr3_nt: TGCAGCGTTGAAGATTATGGCTCAGGAGAGCAGTTCTTC; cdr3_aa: CSVEDYGSGEQFF
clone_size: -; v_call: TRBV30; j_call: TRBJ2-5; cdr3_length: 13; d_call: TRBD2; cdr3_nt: TGTGCCTGGAGTGTGGCTAGCGGAGAGACCCAGTACTTC; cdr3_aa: CAWSVASGETQYF
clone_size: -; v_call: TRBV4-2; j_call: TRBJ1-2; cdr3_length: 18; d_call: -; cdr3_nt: TGTGCCAGCAGCCAAGACCAGTCAGGCCTATCATTCGACTATGGCTACACCTTC; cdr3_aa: CASSQDQSGLSFDYGYTF
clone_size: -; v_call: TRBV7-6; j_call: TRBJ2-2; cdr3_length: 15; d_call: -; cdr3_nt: TGTGCCAGCAGCTTACTAGCGCGCTACACCGGGGAGCTGTTTTTT; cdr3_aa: CASSLLARYTGELFF
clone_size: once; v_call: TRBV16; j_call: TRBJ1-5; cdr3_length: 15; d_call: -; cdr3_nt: TGTGCCAGCAGCCAATCGATACAGGCTGGTCAGCCCCAGCATTTT; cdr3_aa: CASSQSIQAGQPQHF
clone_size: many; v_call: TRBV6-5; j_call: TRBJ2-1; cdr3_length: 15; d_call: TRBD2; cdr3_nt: TGTGCCAGCAGTTACGGGGGGGGAGACGTCAATGAGCAGTTCTTC; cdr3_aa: CASSYGGGDVNEQFF
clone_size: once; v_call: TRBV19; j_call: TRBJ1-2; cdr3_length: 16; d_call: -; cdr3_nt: TGTGCCAGTAGCCAAAAGCCGGGACATACAAACTATGGCTACACCTTC; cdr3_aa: CASSQKPGHTNYGYTF
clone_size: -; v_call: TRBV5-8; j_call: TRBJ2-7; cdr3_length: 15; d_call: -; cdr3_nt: TGTGCCAGCAGCAGCGGTGGCTCGGGTCGGGCCGAGCAGTACTTC; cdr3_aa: CASSSGGSGRAEQYF
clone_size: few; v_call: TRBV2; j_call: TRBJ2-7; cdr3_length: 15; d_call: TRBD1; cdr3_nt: TGTGCCAGCAGTGATAGTGGGACAGGGACCTACGAGCAGTACTTC; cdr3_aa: CASSDSGTGTYEQYF
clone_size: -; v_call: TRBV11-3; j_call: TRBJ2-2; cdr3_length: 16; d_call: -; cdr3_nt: TGTGCCAGCAGCCCAGGGGGGACAGCGAACACCGGGGAGCTGTTTTTT; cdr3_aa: CASSPGGTANTGELFF
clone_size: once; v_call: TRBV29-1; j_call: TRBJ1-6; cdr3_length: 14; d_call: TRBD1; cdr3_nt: TGCAGCGTCTCCCTAACAGGGGGAGATTCACCCCTCCACTTT; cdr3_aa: CSVSLTGGDSPLHF
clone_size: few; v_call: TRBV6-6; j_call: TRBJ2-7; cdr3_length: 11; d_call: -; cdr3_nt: TGTGCCAGCCAGAAAACGGGCGCACGGTACTTC; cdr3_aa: CASQKTGARYF
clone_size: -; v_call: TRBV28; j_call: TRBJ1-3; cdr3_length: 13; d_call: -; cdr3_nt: TGTGCCAGCAGAGCCCAGGCCCGAAACACCATATATTTT; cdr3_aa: CASRAQARNTIYF
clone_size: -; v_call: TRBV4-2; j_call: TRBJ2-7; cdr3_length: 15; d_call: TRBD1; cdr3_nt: TGTGCCAGCAGCCCCCGGGACAGGGAATTGTACGAGCAGTACTTC; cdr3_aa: CASSPRDRELYEQYF
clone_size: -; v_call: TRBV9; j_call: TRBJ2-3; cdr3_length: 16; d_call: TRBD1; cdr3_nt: TGTGCCAGCAGCGTAGCTGGGACAGGGGGAAGAGATACGCAGTATTTT; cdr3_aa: CASSVAGTGGRDTQYF
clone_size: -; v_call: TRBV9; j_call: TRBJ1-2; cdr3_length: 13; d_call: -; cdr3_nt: TGTGCCAGCAGCCCCCCGGCGGGGGGTGGCTACACCTTC; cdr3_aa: CASSPPAGGGYTF
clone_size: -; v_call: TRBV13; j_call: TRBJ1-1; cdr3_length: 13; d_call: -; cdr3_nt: TGTGCCAGCAGGCGGACATCTAACACTGAAGCTTTCTTT; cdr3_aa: CASRRTSNTEAFF
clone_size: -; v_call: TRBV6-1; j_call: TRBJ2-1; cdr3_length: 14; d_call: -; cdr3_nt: TGTGCCAGCAGTCCCCGGGGGAAGGGGTATGAGCAGTTCTTC; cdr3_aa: CASSPRGKGYEQFF